Presented here are 14 T cell receptor beta chains from one specimen sequenced in a study of PD-L1 blockade in urothelial cancer. TCRdb keeps only in-frame clones here, not all; method: immunoSEQ multiplex PCR. The sample has around 130,000 clones; less than 85% are singletons. Time point described: pretreatment peripheral blood. This sample comprised PBMCs, obtained around atezolizumab (anti-PD-L1) treatment. The source is a man aged 50 or older with urothelial cancer.

This chain joins TRBV7-9 and TRBJ1-4; TRBD1 matches at 12 bases. The CDR3 loop spans 15 amino acids. V lost 1 base to trimming and J lost 8 bases; unmatched junction nucleotides: 2. The germline CDR1 and CDR2 sequences are SEHNR and FQNEAQ (reference sequence). The CDR3 is CASSLGDRGHEKLFF. The CDR3 DNA reads as TGTGCCAGCAGCTTAGGGGACAGGGGGCACGAAAAACTGTTTTTT.

In its sample, this clone was seen a few times. This chain uses TRBV25-1 with TRBJ2-2; 14 positions agree with TRBD2. Germline V gives CDR1 MGHDK, CDR2 SYGVNS. Germline trimming cut 4 bases from V and 6 bases from J; bases unmatched to any gene: 4. The CDR3 has 16 amino acids. The CDR3 spells CASSGGLAGAPGELFF. CDR3 bases: TGTGCCAGCAGTGGGGGACTAGCGGGAGCCCCCGGGGAGCTGTTTTTT.

The gene calls are TRBV19 and TRBJ1-5, with 9 nucleotides matching TRBD1. CDR1 is LNHDA and CDR2 is SQIVND in the germline V gene (reference sequence). With V trimmed by 3 bases and J by 7 bases, 10 bases remained unmatched. CDR3 size: 16 residues. CDR3 in amino acids: CASSIFAGTGLQPQHF. CDR3 nucleotides: TGTGCCAGTAGTATTTTTGCCGGGACAGGGTTGCAGCCCCAGCATTTT. The complete variable domain, with remaining parts taken from reference TRBV19 and TRBJ1-5, reads DGGITQSPKYLFRKEGQNVTLSCEQNLNHDAMYWYRQDPGQGLRLIYYSQIVNDFQKGDIAEGYSVSREKKESFPLTVTSAQKNPTAFYLCASSIFAGTGLQPQHFGDGTRLSIL.

V is TRBV19 and J is TRBJ2-1; D unclear. Deletions cut 8 bases from V and 0 bases from J, with 8 bases between. CDR1 is LNHDA and CDR2 is SQIVND in the germline V gene (reference sequence). The CDR3 is 13 amino acids. The CDR3 nucleotides read TGTGCCAGTGCATACAACTCCTACAATGAGCAGTTCTTC. Translated, it gives CASAYNSYNEQFF.

In regard to this clone: This may stem from a read error, because a much larger clone lies one nucleotide away. V usage is TRBV7-9 and J usage is TRBJ2-3; possible D gene TRBD1, 5 bases. V lost 3 bases and J lost 4, with 8 bases in between. This CDR3 comprises 13 residues. Germline V CDR1 and CDR2: SEHNR, FQNEAQ (reference sequence). CDR3 amino acids: CASSFQGPDTQYF. DNA of the CDR3: TGTGCCAGCAGCTTCCAGGGTCCAGATACGCAGTATTTT.

The chain recombines TRBV28 with TRBJ1-2, with 7 nucleotides matching TRBD1. Per the germline V gene, CDR1 is MDHEN and CDR2 is SYDVKM. The ends lost 3 bases at V and 0 bases at J; junction bases unmatched: 1. CDR3 length equals 14 residues. CDR3 sequence: CASSFGTANYGYTF. The CDR3 DNA follows: TGTGCCAGCAGTTTTGGGACAGCTAACTATGGCTACACCTTC.

The rearrangement joins TRBV7-3 to TRBJ1-3; D remains ambiguous. The length of the CDR3 is 13 residues. Germline CDR1 is SGHTA and CDR2 is FQGTGA. Trimming cost V 2 bases and J 0 bases, with 2 bases left between them. The CDR3 reads CASSLLSGNTIYF. The CDR3 DNA sequence: TGTGCCAGCAGCTTACTCTCTGGAAACACCATATATTTT.

The gene calls are TRBV6-5 and TRBJ2-1; possible D gene TRBD2, 7 bases. Germline-derived CDR1 and CDR2 are MNHEY and SVGAGI. The CDR3 covers 13 residues. The V end was cut by 10 bases, the J end by 8 bases, with 18 bases between. CDR3 in amino acids: CATITGGRDEQFF. The DNA of the CDR3 is TGTGCCACCATCACGGGGGGCCGGGATGAGCAGTTCTTC.

The gene calls are TRBV2 and TRBJ2-3; 12 bases fit TRBD2. Germline CDR1 SNHLY, CDR2 FYNNEI. The CDR3 sequence is 16 residues long. After removal of 6 bases from V and 2 bases from J, the junction contained 6 bases not matched to a gene. CDR3 nucleotides: TGTGCCAGCAGGAATGGACTAGCGGGGCCCACAGATACGCAGTATTTT. Protein sequence: CASRNGLAGPTDTQYF.

This chain links TRBV5-4 with TRBJ1-1; no clear D. The CDR3 runs to 16 residues. Germline V gene sequence: CDR1 SGHNT, CDR2 YYREEE (reference sequence). Between the trimmed V and J ends, which lost 0 bases and 1 base, there was a span of 13 bases. CDR3 sequence: CASSLGHPRRNTEAFF. The CDR3 region has the DNA TGTGCCAGCAGCTTGGGGCACCCCAGGCGGAACACTGAAGCTTTCTTT.

The chain employs TRBV6-4 and TRBJ2-5; possible D gene TRBD2, 6 bases. Germline loops: CDR1 MRHNA, CDR2 SNTAGT. This CDR3 is built from 20 residues. V lost 2 bases, J lost 1 base, and 26 bases lay in between. DNA for the CDR3: TGTGCCAGCAGTGACGAGGCCTCCCGACTAGACCCTGGGCCCCAAGAGACCCAGTACTTC. Its protein is CASSDEASRLDPGPQETQYF.

The chain carries TRBV9 and TRBJ1-1, with D perhaps TRBD1 (5 bases). Deletions cut 0 bases from V and 6 bases from J, with 12 bases between. Germline values: CDR1 SGDLS, CDR2 YYNGEE. This CDR3 comprises 14 residues. The DNA for the CDR3 is TGTGCCAGCAGCGTAGGATGGAGGGGCCCTGAAGCTTTCTTT. It is translated as CASSVGWRGPEAFF. The full variable domain, rest sourced from reference TRBV9 and TRBJ1-1, is DSGVTQTPKHLITATGQRVTLRCSPRSGDLSVYWYQQSLDQGLQFLIQYYNGEERAKGNILERFSAQQFPDLHSELNLSSLELGDSALYFCASSVGWRGPEAFFGQGTRLTVV.

The chain has TRBV6-5 and TRBJ1-1; D might be TRBD1 (5 bases). V lost 2 bases and J lost 1, with 11 bases in between. There are 15 residues in the CDR3. Germline-derived CDR1 and CDR2 are MNHEY and SVGAGI. CDR3 in amino acids: CASSYNGGENTEAFF. The CDR3 region has the DNA TGTGCCAGCAGTTACAACGGAGGGGAGAACACTGAAGCTTTCTTT.

This clone was recorded once. This chain joins TRBV6-1 and TRBJ2-3; D is undetermined. CDR3 length equals 11 residues. Germline assignment: CDR1 MNHNS and CDR2 SASEGT. Trimming cost V 10 bases and J 5 bases, with 10 bases left between them. This CDR3 is CATAGGDTQYF. The DNA for the CDR3 is TGTGCCACCGCCGGCGGAGATACGCAGTATTTT.